A single sample is the source of the 17 T cell receptor beta chains below, sequenced in a study of Ad26.COV2.S vaccination and SARS-CoV-2 variants (dated by TCRdb to the early 2020s). The treatment or condition label corresponds to: about 20 received Ad26.COV2.S at low or high dose, single or two shots; about 5 received placebo; per-sample allocation not given. For vaccine and placebo recipients, the sequenced repertoires came from samples collected on day 63 after the first injection. The library was obtained by the immunoSEQ multiplex PCR assay. TCRdb retrieved this table from immuneACCESS and kept in-frame rearrangements only. Not all clones are present; in checked studies, unresolved V genes account for under half, and no reason is known for the remainder. The sample table holds around 380,000 clones, of which more than 85% were seen once. Approximately 3.7% of the sample comes from the top ten.

Material: peripheral blood, obtained in a trial of Ad26.COV2.S vaccine versus placebo. These receptors came from a person aged 18-65 years who received the Ad26.COV2.S COVID-19 vaccine or a placebo.

This clone was seen only a few times. V and J are TRBV5-6 and TRBJ1-2; D gene unclear. Trimming removed 0 bases from V and 7 bases from J, with 4 bases in between. In germline, CDR1 is SGHDT, CDR2 YYEEEE. The CDR3 consists of 11 residues. The CDR3 loop is CASSLAGGYTF. CDR3 DNA sequence: TGTGCCAGCAGCTTGGCTGGTGGCTACACCTTC.

This chain connects TRBV3-1 (or the pseudogene TRBV3-2) to TRBJ2-6; TRBD1 agrees at 7 bases. Per the germline V gene, CDR1 is LGHDT and CDR2 is YNNKEL (reference sequence). This CDR3 has 16 residues. Unmatched junction bases numbered 9, after V lost 4 bases and J lost 6 bases. CDR3 amino acids: CASSPRTGAVANVLTF. The CDR3 region has the DNA TGTGCCAGCAGCCCCCGGACAGGAGCTGTGGCCAACGTCCTGACTTTC.

Concerning this clone: A read error may produce the germline difference seen at one junction end. This chain connects TRBV12-3 or TRBV12-4 to TRBJ1-6; D is unresolved. The CDR3 is made up of 13 amino acids. The CDR3 nucleotides are TGTGCCAGTCAACAGCGCCAAGATTCAGCCCTCCACTTT. Translated: CASQQRQDSALHF.

The chain carries TRBV25-1 and TRBJ2-7, with a weak D call TRBD1 (5 bases). The germline gives CDR1 MGHDK, CDR2 SYGVNS. The CDR3 contains 14 residues. The V and J ends lost 2 bases and 3 bases respectively, with 11 bases between them. The CDR3 spells CASSEHKDNYEQYF. As DNA, the CDR3 is TGTGCCAGCAGTGAACATAAGGACAACTACGAGCAGTACTTC.

This clone was seen once. The gene calls are TRBV7-2 and TRBJ2-1, with 9 bases that match TRBD2. V trimming: 4 bases; J trimming: 2 bases; junction bases outside the gene matches: 3. CDR3 length equals 15 residues. Germline CDR1 SGHTA, CDR2 FQGNSA. The CDR3, as DNA: TGTGCCAGCAGCTACTTAGCGGGGGCCTACAATGAGCAGTTCTTC. Encoded protein: CASSYLAGAYNEQFF.

The chain uses TRBV4-1 and TRBJ2-7; possibly TRBD1 for D (6 bases). There are 14 residues in the CDR3. The germline CDR1 and CDR2 sequences are MGHRA and YSYEKL. Trimming stripped 0 bases from V and 5 bases from J, with 11 bases between. The CDR3 sequence: CASSQEGTRDEQYF. The CDR3 DNA is TGCGCCAGCAGCCAAGAGGGGACACGAGACGAGCAGTACTTC.

This clone is a singleton in its sample. V is TRBV30 and J is TRBJ1-5; D ambiguous. The V gene lost 1 base and the J gene lost 4 bases, with 8 bases spanning the gap. Germline V gives CDR1 GTSNPN, CDR2 SVGIG (reference sequence). This CDR3 spans 13 amino acids. The CDR3 bases are TGTGCCTGGAGTGCGAGAATGAATCAGCCCCAGCATTTT. Translated, it gives CAWSARMNQPQHF. Full variable domain (missing parts from reference TRBV30 and TRBJ1-5): SQTIHQWPATLVQPVGSPLSLECTVEGTSNPNLYWYRQAAGRGLQLLFYSVGIGQISSEVPQNLSASRPQDRQFILSSKKLLLSDSGFYLCAWSARMNQPQHFGDGTRLSIL.

V and J are TRBV6-4 and TRBJ1-1; no definite D call. The germline V gene encodes CDR1 MRHNA and CDR2 SNTAGT. The CDR3 runs 14 residues. Trimming removed 0 bases at V and 7 bases at J, with 12 bases between. The DNA of the CDR3 is TGTGCCAGCAGTGACTCGACTTGGGGTGGTGAAGCTTTCTTT. Protein product: CASSDSTWGGEAFF.

CDR3 amino acids: CATNPGQHSSYNEQFF. In nucleotides, the CDR3 is TGTGCCACAAACCCGGGTCAGCACAGCTCCTACAATGAGCAGTTCTTC. The chain links TRBV10-3 to TRBJ2-1; D call uncertain. The V gene's germline CDR1 is ENHRY and CDR2 SYGVKD. Trimming shortened V by 10 bases and J by 0 bases, and 19 bases separated the two germline ends. The CDR3 covers 16 residues.

The rearrangement joins TRBV7-2 to TRBJ1-1, with 8 nucleotides matching TRBD1. The CDR3 consists of 15 residues. Germline CDR1 is SGHTA and CDR2 is FQGNSA. Losses at the gene ends were 4 bases for V and 4 bases for J; bases not matched to a gene: 8. The DNA of the CDR3 is TGTGCCAGCAGCTCGCAGGGGGCGGGAAGCACTGAAGCTTTCTTT. Translating gives CASSSQGAGSTEAFF.

The gene calls are TRBV7-6 and TRBJ2-7, with D tentatively TRBD1 (6 bases). Trimming shortened V by 4 bases and J by 4 bases, and 11 bases separated the two germline ends. Germline lookup yields CDR1 SGHVS and CDR2 FNYEAQ. CDR3 length: 13 amino acids. The CDR3 loop reads CASSSDRQYEQYF. As DNA, the CDR3 is TGTGCCAGCAGCTCCGACAGGCAGTACGAGCAGTACTTC.

This rearrangement joins TRBV11-3 to TRBJ2-3, with a weak D call TRBD2 (7 bases). V was pared by 4 bases and J by 10 bases, with 12 bases between. Germline CDR1 is SGHNT and CDR2 is YENEEA. The CDR3 is 12 amino acids. In DNA form, the CDR3 reads TGTGCCAGCAGCTCAGGGAGGGGGGCGCAGTATTTT. It translates to CASSSGRGAQYF.

V and J are TRBV11-3 and TRBJ2-1; a weak D match, TRBD1 (6 bases). CDR3 size: 16 residues. V was trimmed by 5 bases and J by 0 bases, leaving 14 bases between them. CDR1 and CDR2 (germline): SGHNT, YENEEA. The CDR3 loop is CASSKRGGSSYNEQFF. The CDR3 region has the DNA TGTGCCAGCAGCAAACGAGGGGGAAGCTCCTACAATGAGCAGTTCTTC.

The rearrangement links TRBV4-1 to TRBJ2-5, with D tentatively TRBD2 (5 bases). V lost 4 bases and J 6 bases, leaving 12 bases between the germline ends. Germline loops: CDR1 MGHRA, CDR2 YSYEKL. The CDR3 has 13 amino acids. The chain's CDR3 is CASSLSSGKTQYF. CDR3 coding DNA: TGCGCCAGCAGCCTGTCTTCCGGGAAGACCCAGTACTTC.

V and J are TRBV7-2 and TRBJ1-4, with D unresolved. The CDR3 has 14 amino acids. Trimming took 3 bases from V and 0 from J, leaving 5 bases between them. Germline V gives CDR1 SGHTA, CDR2 FQGNSA. CDR3 loop: CASSLRTTNEKLFF. The DNA for the CDR3 is TGTGCCAGCAGCTTGAGGACAACTAATGAAAAACTGTTTTTT.

This chain connects TRBV2 to TRBJ2-2; 11 nucleotides align to TRBD1. The CDR3 is 15 amino acids. Trimming removed 9 bases from V and 6 bases from J; junction bases left unmatched: 9. Germline CDR1 is SNHLY and CDR2 is FYNNEI. CDR3 amino acids: CASSPGQGGPGELFF. The CDR3 DNA sequence: TGTGCCAGTAGCCCGGGACAGGGGGGACCCGGGGAGCTGTTTTTT.

This chain connects TRBV27 to TRBJ1-5; possible D gene TRBD1, 5 bases. The ends were cut back, 0 bases at V and 7 bases at J, with 16 bases in the middle. The CDR3 consists of 16 residues. CDR1 is MNHEY and CDR2 is SMNVEV in the germline V gene (reference sequence). Here the CDR3 reads CASSLSGQGTRQPQHF. The CDR3 coding sequence is TGTGCCAGCAGTTTATCGGGGCAGGGAACTCGGCAGCCCCAGCATTTT.